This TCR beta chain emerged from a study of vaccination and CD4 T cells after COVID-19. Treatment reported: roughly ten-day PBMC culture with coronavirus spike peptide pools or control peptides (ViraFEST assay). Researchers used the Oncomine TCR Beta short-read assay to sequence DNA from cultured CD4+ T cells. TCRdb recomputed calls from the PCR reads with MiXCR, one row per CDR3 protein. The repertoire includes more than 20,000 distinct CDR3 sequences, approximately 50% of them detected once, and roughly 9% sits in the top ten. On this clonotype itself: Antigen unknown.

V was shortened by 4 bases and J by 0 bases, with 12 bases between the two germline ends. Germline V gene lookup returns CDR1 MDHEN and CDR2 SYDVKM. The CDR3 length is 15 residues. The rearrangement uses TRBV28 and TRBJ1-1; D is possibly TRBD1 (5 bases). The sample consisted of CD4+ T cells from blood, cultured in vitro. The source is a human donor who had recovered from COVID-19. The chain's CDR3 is CASSSSGTVNTEAFF. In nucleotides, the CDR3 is TGTGCCAGCAGTTCTTCCGGGACGGTGAACACTGAAGCTTTCTTT.